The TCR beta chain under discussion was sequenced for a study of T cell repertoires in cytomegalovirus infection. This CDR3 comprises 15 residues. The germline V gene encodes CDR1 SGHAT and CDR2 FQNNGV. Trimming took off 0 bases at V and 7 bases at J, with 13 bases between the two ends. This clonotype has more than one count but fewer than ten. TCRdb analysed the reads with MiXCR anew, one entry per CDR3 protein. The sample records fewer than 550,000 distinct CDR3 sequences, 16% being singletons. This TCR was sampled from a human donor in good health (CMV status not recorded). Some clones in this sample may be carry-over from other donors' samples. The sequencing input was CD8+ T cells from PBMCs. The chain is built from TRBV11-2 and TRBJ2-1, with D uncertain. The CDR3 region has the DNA TGTGCCAGCAGCTTAGACCTAAGGGAAGGTAATGAGCAGTTCTTC. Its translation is CASSLDLREGNEQFF. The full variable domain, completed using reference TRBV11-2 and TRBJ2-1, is EAGVAQSPRYKIIEKRQSVAFWCNPISGHATLYWYQQILGQGPKLLIQFQNNGVVDDSQLPKDRFSAERLKGVDSTLKIQPAKLEDSAVYLCASSLDLREGNEQFFGPGTRLTVL.